This T cell receptor (beta chain) is drawn from a study of blood T cell repertoires in COVID-19. Clones were sequenced by immunoSEQ multiplex PCR, and TCRdb holds only the in-frame ones, with some missing. The sample has 250,000 to 300,000 clones, over 85% seen once; the top ten hold less than 2%. Material for sequencing was PBMCs or T cells enriched from blood (not recorded which). This receptor was identified in an older woman who had recovered from COVID-19.

CDR3 protein: CASRHGGTGDEQYF. DNA for the CDR3: TGTGCCAGCAGGCACGGGGGGACCGGGGACGAGCAGTACTTC. The chain employs TRBV5-5 and TRBJ2-7; 7 nucleotides line up with TRBD2. V trimming: 5 bases; J trimming: 5 bases; junction bases outside the gene matches: 10. The V gene's germline CDR1 is SGHKS and CDR2 YYEKEE (reference sequence). The CDR3 is made up of 14 amino acids.